This section outlines one T cell receptor beta chain sequence together with its context. The primer mix had 60 Vbeta and 13 Jbeta primers. The table came from immunoSEQ multiplex PCR; TCRdb's copy has only in-frame clones and leaves some out. Among around 190,000 clones listed, 81% were seen once. Germline V gene sequence: CDR1 MNHNY, CDR2 SVGAGI (reference sequence). The CDR3 runs to 15 residues. V was cut by 2 bases and J by 4 bases, with 12 bases left in between. The sample is drawn from a study of cytomegalovirus exposure and HLA in healthy donors. The source material was PBMCs. V gene TRBV6-6 combines with J gene TRBJ2-1; D is possibly TRBD1 (5 bases). The TCR was taken from a man between 18 and 29 years old in good health and CMV-seronegative. The CDR3 region is CASSYGALQYNEQFF. CDR3 nucleotides: TGTGCCAGCAGTTACGGGGCCTTGCAATACAATGAGCAGTTCTTC.